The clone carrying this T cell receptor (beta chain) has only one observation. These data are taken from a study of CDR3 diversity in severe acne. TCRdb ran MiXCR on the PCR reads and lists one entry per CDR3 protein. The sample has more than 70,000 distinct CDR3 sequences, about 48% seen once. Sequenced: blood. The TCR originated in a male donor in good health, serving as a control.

The CDR3 DNA sequence: TGTGCCAGCAGCGGAGACAGGGGATCAGCCGGGGAGCTGTTTTTT. This translates into CASSGDRGSAGELFF. V and J are TRBV7-8 and TRBJ2-2; 8 bases are shared with TRBD1. After removal of 5 bases from V and 6 bases from J, the junction contained 8 bases not matched to a gene. This CDR3 is 15 amino acids long. The germline V gene has CDR1 SGHVS and CDR2 FQNEAQ. Together with reference TRBV7-8 and TRBJ2-2, the CDR3 gives the full variable domain: GAGVSQSPRYKVAKRGQDVALRCDPISGHVSLFWYQQALGQGPEFLTYFQNEAQLDKSGLPSDRFFAERPEGSVSTLKIQRTQQEDSAVYLCASSGDRGSAGELFFGEGSRLTVL.